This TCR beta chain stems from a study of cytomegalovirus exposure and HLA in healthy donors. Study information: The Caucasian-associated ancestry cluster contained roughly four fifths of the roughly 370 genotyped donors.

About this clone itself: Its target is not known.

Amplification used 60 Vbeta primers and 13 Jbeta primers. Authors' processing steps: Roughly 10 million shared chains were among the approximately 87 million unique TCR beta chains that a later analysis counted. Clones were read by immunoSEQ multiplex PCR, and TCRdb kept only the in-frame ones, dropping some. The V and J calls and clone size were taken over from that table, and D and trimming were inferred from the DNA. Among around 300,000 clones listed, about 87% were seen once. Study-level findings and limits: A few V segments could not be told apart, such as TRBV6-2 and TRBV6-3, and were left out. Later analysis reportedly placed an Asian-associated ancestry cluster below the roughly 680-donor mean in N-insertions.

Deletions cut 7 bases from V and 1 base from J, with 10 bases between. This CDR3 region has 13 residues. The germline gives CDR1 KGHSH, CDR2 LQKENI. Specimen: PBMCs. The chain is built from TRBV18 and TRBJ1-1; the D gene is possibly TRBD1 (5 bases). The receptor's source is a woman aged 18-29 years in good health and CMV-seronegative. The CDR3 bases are TGTGCCAGCTTAGGGGATTCGAACACTGAAGCTTTCTTT. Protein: CASLGDSNTEAFF.